The rows below give T cell receptor beta chains drawn from one sample of a study of cytomegalovirus exposure and HLA in healthy donors. Assay used: immunoSEQ multiplex PCR; TCRdb lists only in-frame clones, some missing. This repertoire shows 150,000 to 200,000 clones, about 81% found once; its top ten account for about 1.8%. The sequencing sample was made of PBMCs. The receptors derive from a man aged 18 to 35 in good health and CMV-seronegative. The CDR3 runs from the conserved cysteine through the conserved F or W. The order of the fields is J gene, clone size, D gene, V gene, CDR3 DNA, CDR3 protein. D genes are given only for firm matches. Not all rows give a size; the values are once, few, many and, for expanded clones, a class.

j_gene: TRBJ2-7; abundance: NA; d_gene: NA; v_gene: TRBV15; CDR3nt: TGTGCCACCAGCAGGGGGGCGGGCCCCTACGAGCAGTACTTC; CDR3aa: CATSRGAGPYEQYF
j_gene: TRBJ1-6; abundance: NA; d_gene: TRBD1; v_gene: TRBV7-2; CDR3nt: TGTGCCAGCAGCTTAGTTGATACCGGGACAGTCGAGTTT; CDR3aa: CASSLVDTGTVEF
j_gene: TRBJ1-5; abundance: NA; d_gene: NA; v_gene: TRBV4-3; CDR3nt: TGCGCCAGCAGCCCCGGACATGCGGGGAGATATAGCAATCAGCCCCAGCATTTT; CDR3aa: CASSPGHAGRYSNQPQHF
j_gene: TRBJ1-6; abundance: NA; d_gene: TRBD1; v_gene: TRBV11-2; CDR3nt: TGTGCCAGCACTGCCTCTACAGGGGGCAATTCACCCCTCCACTTT; CDR3aa: CASTASTGGNSPLHF
j_gene: TRBJ2-1; abundance: NA; d_gene: TRBD1; v_gene: TRBV10-3; CDR3nt: TGTGCCATCGCGGGACAGGGGGTGAGCAATGAGCAGTTCTTC; CDR3aa: CAIAGQGVSNEQFF
j_gene: TRBJ2-5; abundance: few; d_gene: TRBD2; v_gene: TRBV9; CDR3nt: TGTGCCAGCAGCCAGACTAGCGGGGGGTTCCAGGAGACCCAGTACTTC; CDR3aa: CASSQTSGGFQETQYF
j_gene: TRBJ2-7; abundance: NA; d_gene: NA; v_gene: TRBV16; CDR3nt: TGTGCCAGCAGCCGACAAAATTACGAGCAGTACTTC; CDR3aa: CASSRQNYEQYF
j_gene: TRBJ2-7; abundance: NA; d_gene: TRBD1; v_gene: TRBV30; CDR3nt: TGTGCCTGGTCCCGGGACAGGGCCCACGAGCAGTACTTC; CDR3aa: CAWSRDRAHEQYF
j_gene: TRBJ1-3; abundance: few; d_gene: NA; v_gene: TRBV9; CDR3nt: TGTGCCAGCAGCGTTCAGGGAAACACCATATATTTT; CDR3aa: CASSVQGNTIYF
j_gene: TRBJ2-3; abundance: NA; d_gene: NA; v_gene: TRBV6-1; CDR3nt: TGTGCCAGCAGCACCTCAGTCCCCTCAGATACGCAGTATTTT; CDR3aa: CASSTSVPSDTQYF
j_gene: TRBJ2-3; abundance: NA; d_gene: NA; v_gene: TRBV11-2; CDR3nt: TGTGCCAGCAGCTTAGAGATCGGCCCCGGGGTAGATACGCAGTATTTT; CDR3aa: CASSLEIGPGVDTQYF
j_gene: TRBJ2-7; abundance: NA; d_gene: TRBD2; v_gene: TRBV6-5; CDR3nt: TGTGCCAGCAGTGGACTAGCGGGTGAGGGCTACGAGCAGTACTTC; CDR3aa: CASSGLAGEGYEQYF
j_gene: TRBJ2-5; abundance: NA; d_gene: NA; v_gene: TRBV5-1; CDR3nt: TGCGCCAGCAGCTACGGGACACAAGAGACCCAGTACTTC; CDR3aa: CASSYGTQETQYF
j_gene: TRBJ1-1; abundance: NA; d_gene: NA; v_gene: TRBV5-1; CDR3nt: TGCGCCAGCAGCCCGACCGAGGAGGGTGAAGCTTTCTTT; CDR3aa: CASSPTEEGEAFF
j_gene: TRBJ2-1; abundance: NA; d_gene: TRBD2; v_gene: TRBV7-9; CDR3nt: TGTGCCAGCAGCGCCCAACCAGCGGGGGTAGACAATGAGCAGTTCTTC; CDR3aa: CASSAQPAGVDNEQFF
j_gene: TRBJ2-7; abundance: NA; d_gene: TRBD1; v_gene: TRBV11-2; CDR3nt: TGTGCCAGCAGCTTAGTGGGACAGTTGCACGAGCAGTACTTC; CDR3aa: CASSLVGQLHEQYF
j_gene: TRBJ2-3; abundance: NA; d_gene: TRBD2; v_gene: TRBV27; CDR3nt: TGTGCCAGCAGCCCCCCTGCCCGACTAGCGGGAGACACAGATACGCAGTATTTT; CDR3aa: CASSPPARLAGDTDTQYF
j_gene: TRBJ2-1; abundance: NA; d_gene: NA; v_gene: TRBV27; CDR3nt: TGTGCCAGCAGCACGACACCCTCCTACAATGAGCAGTTCTTC; CDR3aa: CASSTTPSYNEQFF
j_gene: TRBJ2-7; abundance: few; d_gene: NA; v_gene: TRBV7-9; CDR3nt: TGTGCCAGCAGCTTAGAGCAGCATGGAGTCGACGAGCAGTACTTC; CDR3aa: CASSLEQHGVDEQYF
j_gene: TRBJ2-6; abundance: NA; d_gene: NA; v_gene: TRBV5-6; CDR3nt: TGTGCCAGCAGCTTGGTGGGGCCAAGGGCCTACTCTGGGGCCAACGTCCTGACTTTC; CDR3aa: CASSLVGPRAYSGANVLTF
j_gene: TRBJ1-2; abundance: NA; d_gene: NA; v_gene: TRBV28; CDR3nt: TGTGCCAGCACCCGGAATGGAGCTAACTATGGCTACACCTTC; CDR3aa: CASTRNGANYGYTF
j_gene: TRBJ2-5; abundance: NA; d_gene: TRBD1; v_gene: TRBV11-2; CDR3nt: TGTGCCAGCAGCTTTACAGGGGGGCGGATAGGACCAGAGACCCAGTACTTC; CDR3aa: CASSFTGGRIGPETQYF
j_gene: TRBJ1-3; abundance: NA; d_gene: NA; v_gene: TRBV4-1; CDR3nt: TGCGCCAGCAGACCAACTTTTAACAAGGAGTCCACCATATATTTT; CDR3aa: CASRPTFNKESTIYF
j_gene: TRBJ2-3; abundance: NA; d_gene: TRBD1; v_gene: TRBV7-2; CDR3nt: TGTGCCAGCAGCCACAGGACAGGGACAGATACGCAGTATTTT; CDR3aa: CASSHRTGTDTQYF
j_gene: TRBJ2-7; abundance: few; d_gene: TRBD1; v_gene: TRBV12-5; CDR3nt: TGTGCTAGTGGGGGGACAGGGACCTACGAGCAGTACTTC; CDR3aa: CASGGTGTYEQYF
j_gene: TRBJ2-1; abundance: NA; d_gene: NA; v_gene: TRBV9; CDR3nt: TGTGCCAGCAGCGTAGAGAGTGGTACCTACAATGAGCAGTTCTTC; CDR3aa: CASSVESGTYNEQFF
j_gene: TRBJ2-5; abundance: NA; d_gene: TRBD1; v_gene: TRBV7-2; CDR3nt: TGTGCCAGCAGCTTAATGGCGTCAGGGGGACGGGAGACCCAGTACTTC; CDR3aa: CASSLMASGGRETQYF
j_gene: TRBJ2-3; abundance: NA; d_gene: TRBD2; v_gene: TRBV7-2; CDR3nt: TGTGCCAGCAGCCCGGAGAAAGCGGGGACCGCAGATACGCAGTATTTT; CDR3aa: CASSPEKAGTADTQYF
j_gene: TRBJ2-5; abundance: NA; d_gene: NA; v_gene: TRBV6-5; CDR3nt: TGTGCCAGCAGTTACTCGGCAGGGTCGGAGACCCAGTACTTC; CDR3aa: CASSYSAGSETQYF